This TCR beta chain is from a study of CD8 T cells in ankylosing spondylitis. This clonotype was counted many times. Its target is unknown. General observations from the study: Clones linked to disease, bearing a CD8+ phenotype, were relatively rare in peripheral blood. There were earlier reports of some motif variants in reactive arthritis synovial fluid and blood. Reportedly, disease-linked clones are significantly enriched in ankylosing spondylitis patients' matched synovial fluid.

By quantitative 5'-RACE with molecular barcodes, the TCR beta libraries were made. TCRdb processed the 5' RACE reads anew with MiXCR; each CDR3 protein has one entry. The sample has around 300,000 distinct CDR3 sequences; 9.5% to 13% are singletons. Germline V gene data show CDR1 as SGHDT and CDR2 as YYEEEE. CDR3 length: 16 residues. The V gene end was trimmed by 4 bases and the J gene end by 3 bases; junction bases not matched to a gene: 13. Sequencing used blood, either unsorted or a sorted T cell fraction (not recorded which). The source of this sequence is a female donor with ankylosing spondylitis or in good health (not recorded which). This chain links TRBV5-6 with TRBJ2-7; 7 bases map to TRBD1. The CDR3 loop reads CASSPSDRAIVYEQYF. For the CDR3, the DNA is TGTGCCAGCAGCCCTTCCGACAGGGCTATTGTCTACGAGCAGTACTTC.